These 15 T cell receptor beta chains were all obtained from the same sample, sequenced in a study of patients and donors after allogeneic stem cell transplantation. One entry per CDR3 protein results from TCRdb running MiXCR on the RT-PCR reads. The sample consists of some 10,000 distinct CDR3 sequences, less than 25% of them appearing once. The sample taken for sequencing was blood, either unsorted or a sorted T cell fraction (not recorded which). All receptors derive from a human donor who was either an allogeneic HSCT recipient or a stem cell or donor lymphocyte infusion donor (not recorded which). It is not recorded whose cells these are; they may come from a transplant donor.

The chain links TRBV14 to TRBJ1-1; D is unclear. V was clipped by 4 bases and J by 1 base, with 13 bases between them. Germline values: CDR1 SGHDN, CDR2 FVKESK. CDR3 length: 15 residues. The DNA for the CDR3 is TGTGCCAGCAGCCTACCGGGAAGCGCGAACACTGAAGCTTTCTTT. Its protein is CASSLPGSANTEAFF.

This chain joins TRBV27 and TRBJ2-7; no clear D gene. V gave up 6 bases and J gave up 3 bases, with 12 bases separating them. CDR1 MNHEY and CDR2 SMNVEV come from the germline V gene (reference sequence). The CDR3 consists of 13 residues. The CDR3 spells CASRHSGDYEQYF. DNA of the CDR3: TGTGCCAGCAGGCACTCCGGAGACTACGAGCAGTACTTC.

The rearrangement uses TRBV3-1 and TRBJ1-2, with D perhaps TRBD1 (6 bases). Looked up from germline, CDR1 is LGHDT and CDR2 is YNNKEL (reference sequence). V was cut by 7 bases and J by 2 bases, with 14 bases left in between. The CDR3 sequence is 14 residues long. The DNA of the CDR3 is TGTGCCAGCACCACGGGACATTCCAACTATGGCTACACCTTC. Protein product: CASTTGHSNYGYTF.

The sample holds a few counts of this clonotype. V usage is TRBV3-1 and J usage is TRBJ1-1, with D perhaps TRBD1 (5 bases). Germline V gene sequence: CDR1 LGHDT, CDR2 YNNKEL (reference sequence). V was pared by 0 bases and J by 1 base, with 12 bases between. The CDR3 has 16 residues. The CDR3 is CASSQDIGAPNTEAFF. For the CDR3, the DNA is TGTGCCAGCAGCCAAGATATTGGGGCCCCGAACACTGAAGCTTTCTTT.

This clonotype was seen repeatedly, ten times or more. The V and J genes are TRBV20-1 and TRBJ2-7; D may be TRBD2 (6 bases). Germline V gene data show CDR1 as DFQATT and CDR2 as SNEGSKA (reference sequence). V was trimmed by 6 bases and J by 3 bases, leaving 15 bases between them. The CDR3 loop spans 13 amino acids. CDR3 region: CSAGGIGDYEQYF. As DNA, the CDR3 is TGCAGTGCCGGAGGGATAGGAGACTACGAGCAGTACTTC.

This chain joins TRBV2 and TRBJ1-3; no firm D call. Germline CDR1 reads SNHLY; CDR2 reads FYNNEI. This CDR3 region has 18 residues. The ends were cut back, 1 base at V and 0 bases at J, with 16 bases in the middle. CDR3 sequence (DNA): TGTGCCAGCAGTGAAGAGAGCAGAGGCCCGATCTCTGGAAACACCATATATTTT. Its translation is CASSEESRGPISGNTIYF.

This clonotype was picked up many times. The chain combines TRBV12-3 or TRBV12-4 with TRBJ2-7; D possibly corresponds to TRBD2 (6 bases). The CDR3 runs 14 residues. V lost 6 bases and J 0 bases, leaving 12 bases between the germline ends. CDR3 loop: CASSPQDYSYEQYF. Here the CDR3 DNA reads TGTGCCAGCAGCCCACAGGACTACTCCTACGAGCAGTACTTC.

This clonotype appeared a few times. The V and J genes are TRBV7-9 and TRBJ2-5; TRBD2 matches at 7 bases. Germline-derived CDR1 and CDR2 are SEHNR and FQNEAQ (reference sequence). The CDR3 covers 15 residues. V was clipped by 5 bases and J by 1 base; unmatched bases: 7. The CDR3 loop is CASSLGTNAQETQYF. The CDR3, as DNA: TGTGCCAGCAGCCTTGGGACTAACGCCCAAGAGACCCAGTACTTC.

Ten or more counts support this clonotype. The chain's CDR3 is CASSLGDRGLVEAFF. CDR3 in DNA: TGTGCCAGCAGCCTCGGGGACAGGGGGTTAGTTGAAGCTTTCTTT. This chain uses TRBV7-9 with TRBJ1-1, with 11 bases lining up with TRBD1. The ends lost 5 bases at V and 7 bases at J; junction bases unmatched: 9. The germline CDR1 and CDR2 sequences are SEHNR and FQNEAQ (reference sequence). There are 15 residues in the CDR3.

Many counts were recorded for this clonotype. This chain links TRBV29-1 with TRBJ1-1; D is undetermined. There are 12 residues in the CDR3. Trimming stripped 6 bases from V and 6 bases from J, with 14 bases between. Germline lookup yields CDR1 SQVTM and CDR2 ANQGSEA. In DNA form, the CDR3 reads TGCAGCGTCGTCTCAGGACCCTCTGAAGCTTTCTTT. Encoded protein: CSVVSGPSEAFF.

The rearrangement links TRBV2 to TRBJ2-3; D is possibly TRBD1 (5 bases). Germline CDR1 is SNHLY and CDR2 is FYNNEI. This CDR3 has 12 amino acids. The V end was cut by 9 bases, the J end by 0 bases, with 7 bases between. As DNA, the CDR3 is TGTGCCAGTAGGGGAAGCACAGATACGCAGTATTTT. Its protein product is CASRGSTDTQYF. Filled out from reference TRBV2 and TRBJ2-3, the complete variable domain reads EPEVTQTPSHQVTQMGQEVILRCVPISNHLYFYWYRQILGQKVEFLVSFYNNEISEKSEIFDDQFSVERPDGSNFTLKIRSTKLEDSAMYFCASRGSTDTQYFGPGTRLTVL.

The chain uses TRBV20-1 and TRBJ1-1; D gene unclear. Deletions cut 3 bases from V and 4 bases from J, with 15 bases between. Germline loops: CDR1 DFQATT, CDR2 SNEGSKA (reference sequence). The CDR3 loop spans 14 amino acids. CDR3 bases: TGCAGTGCTAGCGCACAACGGACGGCCACTGAAGCTTTCTTT. Its protein is CSASAQRTATEAFF.

This clonotype was counted only a few times. The chain uses TRBV7-8 and TRBJ1-1, with a weak D call TRBD1 (6 bases). CDR1 is SGHVS and CDR2 is FQNEAQ in the germline V gene. V lost 5 bases, J lost 2 bases, and 12 bases lay in between. CDR3 length equals 14 residues. The CDR3 DNA follows: TGTGCCAGCAGCGCAAACAGGGCCAACACTGAAGCTTTCTTT. Translating gives CASSANRANTEAFF.

The chain couples TRBV20-1 to TRBJ2-1, with TRBD1 matching 7 bases. This CDR3 is 13 amino acids long. Germline V gene lookup returns CDR1 DFQATT and CDR2 SNEGSKA (reference sequence). V lost 8 bases, J lost 4 bases, and 8 bases stayed unmatched. CDR3 in DNA: TGCAGTTCCAAGGAGACAGGGTACAATGAGCAGTTCTTC. Its protein product is CSSKETGYNEQFF.

This sequence joins TRBV20-1 and TRBJ1-2; D not certain. Trimming stripped 3 bases from V and 8 bases from J, with 16 bases between. This CDR3 has 13 amino acids. Germline values: CDR1 DFQATT, CDR2 SNEGSKA (reference sequence). The CDR3 region has the DNA TGCAGTGCTAGTCAATCCGGTCCTGAGGGCTACACCTTC. It yields the protein CSASQSGPEGYTF.